The entry below describes one T cell receptor beta chain. The antigen is unknown. The record originates from a study of cytomegalovirus exposure and HLA in healthy donors. This PCR relied on a set of 60 Vbeta primers and 13 Jbeta primers. In the original processing: In a later analysis, the count reached 75 million to 90 million unique TCR beta chains, with about 11 million shared. Profiling relied on immunoSEQ multiplex PCR, and the TCRdb table lists in-frame clones only, not all of them. D and trimming come from the DNA, and the V and J calls and clone size come from that table. Among some 210,000 clones listed, around four fifths were seen once. The V end lost 4 bases, the J end lost 2 bases, and 15 bases lay between the germline ends. The CDR3 spans 16 residues. CDR1 is MGHRA, CDR2 YSYEKL, per germline. Findings and limits, study-wide: Later analysis identified 16,951 TCR beta sequences associated with HLA alleles, using a false discovery rate threshold of 0.05. Later genetic work tied a missense DCLRE1C variant to beta-chain V and J trimming.

This clonotype was obtained from a male donor in good health and CMV-seronegative. Sequenced material: PBMCs. The chain has TRBV4-1 and TRBJ1-5; possible D gene TRBD1, 6 bases. The CDR3 coding sequence is TGCGCCAGCAGCCGAAAGGCTGGGGGCGGCAATCAGCCCCAGCATTTT. It codes for CASSRKAGGGNQPQHF.